This T cell receptor beta chain came from a study of cytomegalovirus exposure and HLA in healthy donors. This CDR3 contains 14 residues. J lost 1 base, V lost 2 bases, and 2 bases had no gene match. The germline gives CDR1 SGHRS, CDR2 YFSETQ. The PCR made use of 60 Vbeta and 13 Jbeta primers. Using immunoSEQ multiplex PCR, the repertoire was profiled, and TCRdb retains in-frame clones only, with some absent. In total, the table holds approximately 150,000 clones. Sample: PBMCs. The chain links TRBV5-1 to TRBJ1-1, with 7 bases aligning to TRBD1. This sequence was found in a woman between 50 and 59 years old in good health and CMV-seronegative. The CDR3 region has the DNA TGCGCCAGCAGCTTAACAGGGGCGAACACTGAAGCTTTCTTT. This gives the protein CASSLTGANTEAFF.